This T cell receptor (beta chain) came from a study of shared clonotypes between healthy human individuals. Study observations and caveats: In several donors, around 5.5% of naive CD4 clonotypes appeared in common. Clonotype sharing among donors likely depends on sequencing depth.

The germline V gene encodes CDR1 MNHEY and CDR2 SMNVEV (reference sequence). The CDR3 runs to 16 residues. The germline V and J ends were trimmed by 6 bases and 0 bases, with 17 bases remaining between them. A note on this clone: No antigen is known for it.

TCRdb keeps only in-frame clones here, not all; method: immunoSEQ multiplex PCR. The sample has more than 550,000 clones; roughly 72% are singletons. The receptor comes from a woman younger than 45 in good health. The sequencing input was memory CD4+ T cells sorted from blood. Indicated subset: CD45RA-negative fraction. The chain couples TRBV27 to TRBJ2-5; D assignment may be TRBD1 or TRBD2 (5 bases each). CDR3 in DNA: TGTGCCAGCAGCGCCAGGCCGGGACCTTACCAAGAGACCCAGTACTTC. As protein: CASSARPGPYQETQYF.